The clone carrying this T cell receptor (beta chain) was detected ten times or more. Its cognate antigen is unknown. Amplified regions were TCR beta CDR3 sequences from RNA transcripts. HTBI primers were the set used in a first-round RT-PCR of the TCR CDR3. MiXCR, applied by TCRdb to the multiplex PCR reads, yields one record per CDR3 protein. The table lists around 440,000 distinct CDR3 sequences, approximately 15% of them singletons. These data are taken from a study of T cells in Graves' hyperthyroidism and ophthalmopathy. Findings of the study overall: The majority of expanded thyroid clonotypes above 0.001 also appeared in blood.

Pregnant or lactating patients were excluded, as were those with uncontrolled infection or other autoimmune disease. The diagnoses drew upon clinical symptoms, serum thyroxine and TRAb, thyroid ultrasound and orbital computed tomography. The source is a woman younger than 35 with Graves' hyperthyroidism. The sample was blood.

The CDR3 coding sequence is TGTGCCAGCAGCCAAGACACGCTAGCGGGAAATGAGCAGTTCTTC. Residues: CASSQDTLAGNEQFF. V gene TRBV3-1 combines with J gene TRBJ2-1, with 9 bases identical to TRBD2. The CDR3 totals 15 residues. Germline V CDR1 and CDR2: LGHDT, YNNKEL (reference sequence). V was clipped by 0 bases and J by 7 bases; unmatched bases: 4.